The entry below gives a single TCR beta chain sequence along with its context. The sample originates from a study of T cell repertoires in cytomegalovirus infection. The CDR3 has 13 amino acids. Germline V gives CDR1 SGHDT, CDR2 YYEEEE. Trimming took off 5 bases at V and 8 bases at J, with 11 bases between the two ends. TCRdb reanalysed the reads using MiXCR and keeps one entry per CDR3 protein. The sample holds 450,000 to 650,000 distinct CDR3 sequences; more than 20% are singletons and the top ten take about 12%. The rearrangement joins TRBV5-6 to TRBJ1-6; a possible D gene is TRBD1 (6 bases). This sequence was found in a human donor in good health (CMV status not recorded). Some clones in this sample may be carry-over from other donors' samples. The sample was PBMCs. The CDR3 DNA reads TGTGCCAGCAGGCTAAACAGGGATTCACCCCTCCACTTT. Protein product: CASRLNRDSPLHF.